The following is a TCR beta chain sequence with its context. This sample was taken from a study of shared clonotypes between healthy human individuals. Study background: Used for every donor were three CD4 naive, three CD4 memory, two CD8 naive and one CD8 memory plate.

Sequenced by immunoSEQ multiplex PCR; TCRdb stores in-frame clones only, minus some. Of some 1.5 million clones in the sample, roughly 96% were seen once. The sample consisted of naive CD4+ T cells sorted from blood. Subset meaning: CD45RA+ positively selected. The TCR was taken from a man between 25 and 39 years old in good health.

DNA for the CDR3: TGTGCCATCAGTTGGGACAGGGAAGCCGGGGAGCTGTTTTTT. Amino acids: CAISWDREAGELFF. V and J are TRBV10-3 and TRBJ2-2; 9 nucleotides match TRBD1. With 5 bases clipped from V and 6 bases from J, the junction kept 4 bases outside the gene matches. Germline V gives CDR1 ENHRY, CDR2 SYGVKD. CDR3 length: 14 amino acids.